One sample yielded the 2 T cell receptor beta chains listed below, sequenced in a study of spatial heterogeneity in lung cancer. Time point described: sample taken at primary tumor resection. TCRdb itself ran the 5' RACE reads through MiXCR, one entry per CDR3 protein. In the table there are 12,000 or so distinct CDR3 sequences, 14% to 15% of which are singletons. The study, taken as a whole, reports: It was found that expanded intratumoral alpha and beta TCR counts tracked tumor mutation counts.

Their antigen targets remain unknown. The input for sequencing was lung tumor tissue, taken at surgery. These receptors all come from a male donor with early-stage non-small cell lung cancer.

This clonotype is large within its sample. V gene TRBV7-2 combines with J gene TRBJ2-5; the match to TRBD2 covers 8 bases. V lost 6 bases to trimming and J lost 3 bases; unmatched junction nucleotides: 0. Germline CDR1 SGHTA, CDR2 FQGNSA. The CDR3 covers 12 residues. CDR3 protein: CASSSGEETQYF. The CDR3 DNA follows: TGTGCCAGCAGTAGCGGGGAAGAGACCCAGTACTTC.

By share, this clonotype counts as medium-sized. At one end the junction does not follow the germline gene, possibly because of a read error. CDR3 region: CASSLAGGSNEQFF. In DNA, the CDR3 is TGTGCCAGCAGTCTAGCGGGAGGGTCGAATGAGCAGTTCTTC. The chain has TRBV12-3 or TRBV12-4 and TRBJ2-1; the match to TRBD2 covers 12 bases. This CDR3 has 14 residues.